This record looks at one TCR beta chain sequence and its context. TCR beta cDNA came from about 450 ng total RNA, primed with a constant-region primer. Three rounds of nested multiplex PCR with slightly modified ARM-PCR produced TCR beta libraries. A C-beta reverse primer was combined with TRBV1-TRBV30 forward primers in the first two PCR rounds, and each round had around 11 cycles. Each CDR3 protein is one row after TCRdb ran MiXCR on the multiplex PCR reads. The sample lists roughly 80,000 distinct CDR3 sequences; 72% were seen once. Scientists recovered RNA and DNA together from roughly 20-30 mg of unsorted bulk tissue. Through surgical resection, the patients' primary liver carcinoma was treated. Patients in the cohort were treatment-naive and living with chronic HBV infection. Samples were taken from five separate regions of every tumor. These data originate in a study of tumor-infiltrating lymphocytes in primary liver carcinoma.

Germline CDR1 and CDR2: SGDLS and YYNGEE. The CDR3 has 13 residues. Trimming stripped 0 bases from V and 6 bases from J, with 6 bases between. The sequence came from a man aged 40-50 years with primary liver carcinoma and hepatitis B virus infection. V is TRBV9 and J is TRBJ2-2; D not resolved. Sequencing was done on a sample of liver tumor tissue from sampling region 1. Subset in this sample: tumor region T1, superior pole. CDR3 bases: TGTGCCAGCAGCGTAGGAGGTCCCGGGGAGCTGTTTTTT. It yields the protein CASSVGGPGELFF.